Included here is one TCR beta chain sequence, with context. Antigen: not known. Measured with immunoSEQ multiplex PCR; TCRdb has only the in-frame clones, and not every one. The table records tens of thousands of clones, about 89% of them present only once. The data were obtained in a study of T cells in localized non-small cell lung cancer. V lost 3 bases and J lost 4; bases outside the gene matches: 8. There are 15 residues in the CDR3. CDR1 and CDR2 (germline): SGHAT, FQNNGV. Findings and limits, study-wide: The study found T cell clonality highest in uninvolved adjacent lung, above tumor.

The chain links TRBV11-2 to TRBJ2-7; 8 bases fit TRBD1. The sample here was peripheral blood, taken before any cancer treatment. The sequence was obtained from a male donor older than 55 with stage I lung adenocarcinoma. This CDR3 is CASSFNRGEGYEQYF. The CDR3 region has the DNA TGTGCCAGCAGCTTTAACAGGGGGGAAGGATACGAGCAGTACTTC.